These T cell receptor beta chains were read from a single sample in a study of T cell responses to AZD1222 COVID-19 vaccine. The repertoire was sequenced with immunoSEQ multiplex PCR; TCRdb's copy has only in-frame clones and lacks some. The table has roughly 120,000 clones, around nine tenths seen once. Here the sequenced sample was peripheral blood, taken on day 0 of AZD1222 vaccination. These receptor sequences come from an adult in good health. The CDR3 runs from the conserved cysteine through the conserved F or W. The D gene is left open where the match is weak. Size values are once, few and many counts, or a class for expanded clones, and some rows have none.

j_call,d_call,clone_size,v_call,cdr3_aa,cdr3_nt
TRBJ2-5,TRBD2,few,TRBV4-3,CASSQDGMSGGAEETQYF,TGCGCCAGCAGCCAAGACGGGATGAGCGGGGGGGCTGAAGAGACCCAGTACTTC
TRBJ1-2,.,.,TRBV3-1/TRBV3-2,CASGGNYGYTF,TGTGCCAGCGGGGGGAACTATGGCTACACCTTC
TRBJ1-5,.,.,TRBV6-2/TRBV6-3,CASSPRRNQPQHF,TGTGCCAGCAGCCCCAGGAGGAATCAGCCCCAGCATTTT
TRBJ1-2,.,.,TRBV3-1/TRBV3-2,CASSPYGGRDYGYTF,TGTGCCAGCAGCCCTTACGGGGGGCGCGACTATGGCTACACCTTC
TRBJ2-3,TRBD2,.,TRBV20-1,CSASFGLAGGPGTDTQYF,TGCAGTGCTAGTTTTGGGCTAGCGGGGGGGCCTGGCACAGATACGCAGTATTTT
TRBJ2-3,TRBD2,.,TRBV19,CASSIRSGESTDTQYF,TGTGCCAGTAGTATAAGGAGCGGGGAAAGCACAGATACGCAGTATTTT
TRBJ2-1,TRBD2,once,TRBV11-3,CASSLGRLAGEQFF,TGTGCCAGCAGCTTAGGCAGACTAGCGGGGGAGCAGTTCTTC
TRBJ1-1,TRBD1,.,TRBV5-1,CASSLELGTGGPNTEAFF,TGCGCCAGCAGCTTGGAGCTAGGGACAGGGGGCCCGAACACTGAAGCTTTCTTT
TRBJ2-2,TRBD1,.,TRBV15,CATSRGTANTGELFF,TGTGCCACCAGCAGGGGGACAGCGAACACCGGGGAGCTGTTTTTT
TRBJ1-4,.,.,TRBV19,CASSISLGATNEKLFF,TGTGCCAGTAGTATTTCACTGGGCGCAACTAATGAAAAACTGTTTTTT
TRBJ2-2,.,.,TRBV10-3,CAISESPDSAGELFF,TGTGCCATCAGTGAGTCCCCCGACAGTGCCGGGGAGCTGTTTTTT
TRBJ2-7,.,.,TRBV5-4,CASSLDSISYEQYF,TGTGCCAGCAGCTTGGACAGTATCTCCTACGAGCAGTACTTC
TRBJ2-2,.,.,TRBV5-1,CASLNPGRYNTGELFF,TGCGCCAGCCTGAATCCCGGACGGTACAACACCGGGGAGCTGTTTTTT
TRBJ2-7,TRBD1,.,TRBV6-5,CASSPRTGGYEQYF,TGTGCCAGCAGCCCCAGGACAGGTGGATACGAGCAGTACTTC